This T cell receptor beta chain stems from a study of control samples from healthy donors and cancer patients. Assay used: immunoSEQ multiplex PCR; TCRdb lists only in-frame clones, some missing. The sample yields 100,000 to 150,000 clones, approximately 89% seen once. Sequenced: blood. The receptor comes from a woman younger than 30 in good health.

CDR3 sequence reads: CASSQGETQYF. The CDR3 nucleotides read TGTGCCAGTAGCCAAGGGGAGACCCAGTACTTC. V and J are TRBV19 and TRBJ2-5; D ambiguous. Germline lookup yields CDR1 LNHDA and CDR2 SQIVND (reference sequence). CDR3 length equals 11 residues. V was shortened by 6 bases and J by 5 bases, with 7 bases between the two germline ends.